The 3 T cell receptor beta chains in this list originate from one sample, sequenced in a study of T cell changes during pregnancy in multiple sclerosis. Profiled with immunoSEQ multiplex PCR; TCRdb holds only in-frame clones, not every one. The sample records about 31,000 clones, less than 95% being singletons. This specimen consisted of CD8+ T cells from peripheral blood mononuclear cells, obtained in the second trimester of pregnancy. Source of these receptors: a female donor with multiple sclerosis, enrolled in a pregnancy study.

The chain has TRBV19 and TRBJ2-1; possibly TRBD2 for D (6 bases). Germline V gives CDR1 LNHDA, CDR2 SQIVND (reference sequence). The V end lost 6 bases, the J end lost 2 bases, and 14 bases lay between the germline ends. The length of the CDR3 is 15 residues. The CDR3 loop reads CASRGRGSTYNEQFF. CDR3 nucleotides: TGTGCCAGTAGGGGGCGGGGCAGCACCTACAATGAGCAGTTCTTC. Full variable domain (missing parts from reference TRBV19 and TRBJ2-1): DGGITQSPKYLFRKEGQNVTLSCEQNLNHDAMYWYRQDPGQGLRLIYYSQIVNDFQKGDIAEGYSVSREKKESFPLTVTSAQKNPTAFYLCASRGRGSTYNEQFFGPGTRLTVL.

V is TRBV6-5 and J is TRBJ2-2, with D possibly matching TRBD2 (6 bases). The CDR3 loop spans 15 amino acids. The V gene lost 5 bases and the J gene lost 5 bases, with 15 bases spanning the gap. The germline V gene encodes CDR1 MNHEY and CDR2 SVGAGI. CDR3 in amino acids: CASSGSSEETGELFF. CDR3 in DNA: TGTGCCAGCAGTGGATCTAGCGAGGAGACCGGGGAGCTGTTTTTT.

The J gene is TRBJ2-7, the V gene TRBV4-1; D gene uncertain. There are 15 residues in the CDR3. V lost 2 bases and J lost 0, with 11 bases in between. Germline loops: CDR1 MGHRA, CDR2 YSYEKL. CDR3 loop: CASSQIPHSSYEQYF. In nucleotides, the CDR3 is TGCGCCAGCAGCCAAATTCCCCACAGCTCCTACGAGCAGTACTTC.